One and the same sample provided the 22 T cell receptor beta chains below, sequenced in a study of blood T cells in healthy people across ages. A sample-barcoded 5' primer and a J-beta primer mix were used in a second PCR of roughly 7 to 11 cycles. A single record per CDR3 protein comes from TCRdb applying MiXCR to the 5' RACE reads. The table records around 650,000 distinct CDR3 sequences, about a third of them present only once. Material for sequencing was blood. The receptor set was obtained from a woman older than 75 in good health.

A remark on this clonotype: This is likely a read error, given that the CDR3 carries no conserved phenylalanine or tryptophan at its end. The chain combines TRBV12-3 or TRBV12-4 with TRBJ1-1; 10 bases line up with TRBD1. The CDR3 contains 17 residues. The CDR3 protein is CASSLKGQGLRGTEAFC. The CDR3 DNA reads as TGTGCCAGTAGTTTGAAGGGACAGGGGCTTCGGGGCACTGAAGCTTTCTGT.

This chain joins TRBV2 and TRBJ2-2; 9 nucleotides match TRBD1. Germline V gives CDR1 SNHLY, CDR2 FYNNEI. The CDR3 sequence is 14 residues long. The junction had 6 bases not matched to a gene; V was cut back by 9 bases and J by 4 bases. The CDR3 region has the DNA TGTGCCAGTAGGACAGGGGCGGGCACCGGGGAGCTGTTTTTT. It yields the protein CASRTGAGTGELFF.

This clonotype has just a few counts. The junction departs from the called germline gene at one end, perhaps through a read error. The chain uses TRBV7-7 and TRBJ2-7, with 9 bases matching TRBD1. CDR3 size: 13 residues. In germline, CDR1 is SSHAT, CDR2 FNYEAQ (reference sequence). The CDR3 DNA is TGTGCTAGCAGCTTAAAACAGGGGGCCGAGCAGTACTTC. It is translated as CASSLKQGAEQYF.

This clonotype occurred many times. This chain links TRBV5-1 with TRBJ1-1; 8 bases fit TRBD1. This CDR3 has 14 amino acids. Per germline, CDR1 SGHRS and CDR2 YFSETQ. The V gene end was trimmed by 4 bases and the J gene end by 1 base; junction bases not matched to a gene: 3. CDR3 protein: CASSPQGANTEAFF. In nucleotides, the CDR3 is TGCGCCAGCAGCCCGCAGGGGGCGAACACTGAAGCTTTCTTT.

V and J are TRBV10-3 and TRBJ2-1; tentative D call: TRBD1 (6 bases). The germline CDR1 and CDR2 sequences are ENHRY and SYGVKD. The CDR3 runs 15 residues. V was shortened by 5 bases and J by 10 bases, with 21 bases between the two germline ends. CDR3 protein: CAISNPGRAGDEQFF. The CDR3 DNA reads TGTGCCATCAGTAACCCGGGACGAGCAGGGGACGAGCAGTTCTTC.

This clonotype was seen repeatedly, ten times or more. V gene TRBV20-1 combines with J gene TRBJ1-4, with a weak D call TRBD1 (5 bases). Germline V gene data show CDR1 as DFQATT and CDR2 as SNEGSKA (reference sequence). The germline V and J ends were trimmed by 2 bases and 4 bases, with 20 bases remaining between them. The CDR3 covers 17 residues. CDR3 sequence reads: CSARIVGEGRLNEKLFF. The CDR3 nucleotides read TGCAGTGCTAGAATCGTGGGGGAGGGCAGGCTTAATGAAAAACTGTTTTTT.

This clonotype was recorded many times. The chain is built from TRBV20-1 and TRBJ2-3; 10 bases match TRBD2. CDR3 length: 14 amino acids. The germline CDR1 and CDR2 sequences are DFQATT and SNEGSKA (reference sequence). Trimming took 4 bases from V and 3 from J; bases not matched to a gene: 4. The CDR3 nucleotides are TGCAGTGCTATACTAGCGGGGCCTACAGATACGCAGTATTTT. Its translation is CSAILAGPTDTQYF.

This rearrangement joins TRBV5-1 to TRBJ1-6; weak D call: TRBD1 (5 bases). From germline, CDR1 is SGHRS and CDR2 YFSETQ. This CDR3 spans 16 amino acids. V lost 0 bases, J lost 7 bases, and 14 bases lay in between. The CDR3 coding sequence is TGCGCCAGCAGCTTGGGGGGACTCCAACCAAATTCACCCCTCCACTTT. Its translation is CASSLGGLQPNSPLHF.

The chain couples TRBV2 to TRBJ2-2, with D perhaps matching TRBD1 (5 bases). CDR3 length equals 15 residues. V was pared by 3 bases and J by 4 bases, with 12 bases between. Germline-derived CDR1 and CDR2 are SNHLY and FYNNEI. Written as DNA, the CDR3 is TGTGCCAGCAGTGAGGTCAGGGTCGGCACCGGGGAGCTGTTTTTT. This gives the protein CASSEVRVGTGELFF.

For this clonotype: Given a much more abundant clone one base away, this may be a read error. This chain joins TRBV7-8 and TRBJ2-7, with D perhaps assigned TRBD1 or TRBD2 (5 bases each). The V and J ends lost 4 bases and 11 bases respectively, with 18 bases between them. Per the germline V gene, CDR1 is SGHVS and CDR2 is FQNEAQ. The CDR3 consists of 13 residues. The CDR3 sequence is CASSSRDEETKYF. CDR3 bases: TGTGCCAGCAGCTCCCGGGACGAAGAGACCAAGTACTTC.

The chain employs TRBV20-1 and TRBJ1-6, with 9 bases identical to TRBD1. Germline loops: CDR1 DFQATT, CDR2 SNEGSKA (reference sequence). V trimming: 3 bases; J trimming: 10 bases; junction bases outside the gene matches: 7. The CDR3 loop spans 14 amino acids. In DNA form, the CDR3 reads TGCAGTGCTAGCCGGGACAGGGTGACATCACCCCTCCACTTT. Its protein product is CSASRDRVTSPLHF.

This clonotype has only a few counts. The chain is built from TRBV6-2 or TRBV6-3 and TRBJ1-1; a possible D gene is TRBD1 (5 bases). CDR1 and CDR2 from the germline V gene are MNHEY and SVGEGT. The CDR3 totals 14 residues. The V end was cut by 2 bases, the J end by 5 bases, with 12 bases between. The CDR3 DNA is TGTGCCAGCAGTTACGGAGGGGTCGGAACTGAAGCTTTCTTT. Protein: CASSYGGVGTEAFF.

This chain connects TRBV29-1 to TRBJ1-1; 7 nucleotides line up with TRBD1. From germline, CDR1 is SQVTM and CDR2 ANQGSEA. V shed 6 bases and J 4 bases; nucleotides not matched to a gene: 17. This CDR3 has 16 residues. Here the CDR3 reads CSVVGATDRRPTEAFF. The CDR3 bases are TGCAGCGTCGTCGGGGCAACGGACAGGCGGCCCACTGAAGCTTTCTTT. Full variable domain (rest looked up from reference TRBV29-1 and TRBJ1-1): SAVISQKPSRDICQRGTSLTIQCQVDSQVTMMFWYRQQPGQSLTLIATANQGSEATYESGFVIDKFPISRPNLTFSTLTVSNMSPEDSSIYLCSVVGATDRRPTEAFFGQGTRLTVV.

As concerns this clonotype: A junction boundary mismatches the germline segment, possibly from a read error. The gene calls are TRBV5-6 and TRBJ2-7, with TRBD1 identical over 7 bases. This CDR3 region has 13 residues. Germline CDR1 reads SGHDT; CDR2 reads YYEEEE. The CDR3 nucleotides read TGTGCTAGCAGAAACAGGGGCTCCTACGAGCAGTACTTC. This translates into CASRNRGSYEQYF. Full variable domain (outside the CDR3, taken from reference TRBV5-6 and TRBJ2-7): DAGVTQSPTHLIKTRGQQVTLRCSPKSGHDTVSWYQQALGQGPQFIFQYYEEEERQRGNFPDRFSGHQFPNYSSELNVNALLLGDSALYLCASRNRGSYEQYFGPGTRLTVT.

With respect to this clonotype: This may come from a read error, since a much larger clone is one base off. The rearrangement links TRBV4-2 to TRBJ1-2; no clear D gene. V was pared by 1 base and J by 5 bases, with 5 bases between. The germline CDR1 and CDR2 sequences are LGHNA and YNFKEQ. The CDR3 extends over 12 amino acids. The CDR3 loop is CASSQGEYGYTF. CDR3 coding DNA: TGTGCCAGCAGCCAAGGGGAGTATGGCTACACCTTC.

This clonotype appeared many times. This chain uses TRBV4-2 with TRBJ1-2; 7 positions match TRBD1. The junction had 3 bases not matched to a gene; V was cut back by 1 base and J by 1 base. This CDR3 region has 15 residues. Germline V gives CDR1 LGHNA, CDR2 YNFKEQ. CDR3 sequence reads: CASSQAGQINYGYTF. DNA of the CDR3: TGTGCCAGCAGCCAAGCGGGACAGATTAACTATGGCTACACCTTC.

In its sample, this clonotype was seen many times. V gene TRBV7-2 combines with J gene TRBJ2-2, with D perhaps TRBD2 (5 bases). This CDR3 is 14 amino acids long. V gave up 5 bases and J gave up 4 bases, with 11 bases separating them. Looked up from germline, CDR1 is SGHTA and CDR2 is FQGNSA. The DNA of the CDR3 is TGTGCCAGCAGCGTGGACTTAATCACCGGGGAGCTGTTTTTT. It is translated as CASSVDLITGELFF.

This clonotype was counted ten times or more. The rearrangement uses TRBV24-1 and TRBJ2-1, with a possible D match to TRBD2 (7 bases). Trimming left V 5 bases short and J 7 bases short, with 23 bases between. There are 17 residues in the CDR3. Germline-derived CDR1 and CDR2 are KGHDR and SFDVKD. CDR3 sequence: CATSAPAGGGPDNEQFF. CDR3 nucleotides: TGTGCCACCAGTGCCCCGGCTGGGGGGGGCCCGGATAATGAGCAGTTCTTC.

This clonotype was counted many times. The gene calls are TRBV5-1 and TRBJ2-1; the D call may be TRBD1 or TRBD2 (6 bases each). The germline V gene has CDR1 SGHRS and CDR2 YFSETQ. Trimming removed 4 bases at V and 4 bases at J, with 18 bases between. The CDR3 extends over 16 amino acids. The chain's CDR3 is CASSPGAGGSYNEQFF. The CDR3 coding sequence is TGCGCCAGCAGCCCCGGAGCCGGGGGCTCGTACAATGAGCAGTTCTTC. The whole variable domain, filled in from reference TRBV5-1 and TRBJ2-1, reads KAGVTQTPRYLIKTRGQQVTLSCSPISGHRSVSWYQQTPGQGLQFLFEYFSETQRNKGNFPGRFSGRQFSNSRSEMNVSTLELGDSALYLCASSPGAGGSYNEQFFGPGTRLTVL.

This chain links TRBV4-2 with TRBJ2-7; maybe TRBD2 (5 bases). The last part of the DNA fits TRBJ2-5 better; the J call may be wrong. This CDR3 has 15 amino acids. Per germline, CDR1 LGHNA and CDR2 YNFKEQ. The CDR3 nucleotides are TGTGCCAGCAGCCAAGCGACCGGGGTTCGCGAGACCCAGTACTTC. Encoded protein: CASSQATGVRETQYF.

The chain uses TRBV6-2 or TRBV6-3 and TRBJ2-3, with D possibly being TRBD2 (6 bases). Trimming pared 7 bases from V and 2 bases from J, leaving 16 bases between. The CDR3 runs to 15 residues. CDR1 and CDR2 from the germline V gene are MNHEY and SVGEGT. The CDR3 spells CASKEGTILTDTQYF. DNA for the CDR3: TGTGCCAGCAAGGAGGGGACCATACTCACAGATACGCAGTATTTT.

Concerning this clonotype itself: A much larger clone is a single base away; this may be a read error. This chain uses TRBV5-6 with TRBJ2-7; no clear D. The CDR3 runs to 12 residues. Germline V CDR1 and CDR2: SGHDT, YYEEEE. The CDR3 protein is CAGSLPFYEQYF. The CDR3 DNA is TGTGCCGGCAGCTTACCCTTCTACGAGCAGTACTTC. Filled out from reference TRBV5-6 and TRBJ2-7, the complete variable domain reads DAGVTQSPTHLIKTRGQQVTLRCSPKSGHDTVSWYQQALGQGPQFIFQYYEEEERQRGNFPDRFSGHQFPNYSSELNVNALLLGDSALYLCAGSLPFYEQYFGPGTRLTVT.